A selection of T cell receptor beta chains follows, all from one sample in a study of blood T cell repertoires in COVID-19. Libraries were prepared by immunoSEQ multiplex PCR; TCRdb keeps only in-frame clonotypes and omits some of them. The table lists roughly 260,000 clones, around nine tenths of them singletons, with around 9.1% in the top ten. Sequenced material: peripheral blood. These receptor sequences come from a middle-aged man who had recovered from COVID-19. The CDR3 runs from the conserved cysteine through the conserved F or W. The D gene is left open where the match is weak. Only some rows state a clone size, as once, few, many or a class for expanded clones.

j_gene | abundance | v_gene | d_gene | len | CDR3nt | CDR3aa
TRBJ2-1 | - | TRBV24-1 | - | 14 | TGTGCCATCGCGGGCTCGGGGGACTACAATGAGCAGTTCTTC | CAIAGSGDYNEQFF
TRBJ2-1 | - | TRBV6-5 | TRBD2 | 15 | TGTGCCAGCAGTAAATCGGGACTAGCGGACAATGAGCAGTTCTTC | CASSKSGLADNEQFF
TRBJ2-3 | - | TRBV19 | - | 17 | TGTGCCAGTAGTATGATGGGGGGGCTAGGGTCCGCAGATACGCAGTATTTT | CASSMMGGLGSADTQYF
TRBJ2-2 | once | TRBV5-4 | TRBD2 | 14 | TGTGCCAGCAGCTTTGCGGGGGGTCCGGGGGAGCTGTTTTTT | CASSFAGGPGELFF
TRBJ1-3 | - | TRBV6-5 | - | 15 | TGTGCCAGCGCCAGGGGCCCCAGCTCTGGAAACACCATATATTTT | CASARGPSSGNTIYF
TRBJ1-4 | - | TRBV5-5 | TRBD1 | 16 | TGTGCCAGCAGCCCCCGCGGCAGGGGGCAGGGTGAAAAACTGTTTTTT | CASSPRGRGQGEKLFF
TRBJ2-1 | - | TRBV3-1/TRBV3-2 | TRBD2 | 17 | TGTGCCAGCAGCCAGACATTAGCGGGGGCCTCCTACAATGAGCAGTTCTTC | CASSQTLAGASYNEQFF
TRBJ1-2 | - | TRBV6-6 | - | 19 | TGTGCCAGCAGTCCGGTGAAATTGACAGCCTCATCCCCTAACTATGGCTACACCTTC | CASSPVKLTASSPNYGYTF
TRBJ2-7 | - | TRBV5-4 | TRBD2 | 13 | TGTGCCAGCACTCGAGCGGGGTGGAGCGAGCAGTACTTC | CASTRAGWSEQYF
TRBJ1-2 | - | TRBV12-3/TRBV12-4 | - | 12 | TGTGCCACCAAGGGGATGGAAAATGGCTACACCTTC | CATKGMENGYTF
TRBJ1-2 | - | TRBV5-1 | TRBD1 | 15 | TGCGCCAGCAGCTTTGGACAGGGGATCGTAGGTGGCTACACCTTC | CASSFGQGIVGGYTF
TRBJ2-1 | - | TRBV11-2 | TRBD2 | 14 | TGTGCCAGCAGCTTAGAGGCGGGAGGATCTGAGCAGTTCTTC | CASSLEAGGSEQFF
TRBJ2-7 | - | TRBV11-2 | - | 14 | TGTGCCAGCAGCCCGCACAGGGCTAGGTACGAGCAGTACTTC | CASSPHRARYEQYF
TRBJ1-5 | - | TRBV7-8 | - | 16 | TGTGCCAGCAGCTTAACGGGACATACCCCTGATCAGCCCCAGCATTTT | CASSLTGHTPDQPQHF
TRBJ2-7 | - | TRBV3-1/TRBV3-2 | - | 16 | TGTGCCAGCAGCCAAGCCTTGACAGGTCCCTACTACGAGCAGTACTTC | CASSQALTGPYYEQYF
TRBJ2-6 | - | TRBV7-3 | - | 17 | TGTGCCAGCAGCCCCTCGGGGGGCCTCTCTGGGGCCAACGTCCTGACTTTC | CASSPSGGLSGANVLTF